Below, 32 T cell receptor beta chains from the same sample are listed, as sequenced in a study of blood T cell repertoires in COVID-19. Assay used: immunoSEQ multiplex PCR; TCRdb lists only in-frame clones, some missing. The data show under 300,000 clones, with roughly 88% seen just once and roughly 0.8% held by the top ten. Material for sequencing was peripheral blood. These receptors were collected from a woman in her 30s with acute or convalescent COVID-19.

The chain links TRBV5-1 to TRBJ1-1; TRBD1 matches 10 bases. This CDR3 has 16 residues. V lost 4 bases to trimming and J lost 1 base; unmatched junction nucleotides: 7. Germline CDR1 SGHRS, CDR2 YFSETQ. The CDR3 nucleotides read TGCGCCAGCAGCGTGGGACAGGGGATGTCGAACACTGAAGCTTTCTTT. Translation gives CASSVGQGMSNTEAFF.

The chain has TRBV19 and TRBJ2-7; a weak D match, TRBD2 (6 bases). This CDR3 has 15 residues. Germline CDR1 is LNHDA and CDR2 is SQIVND (reference sequence). Trimming removed 5 bases from V and 2 bases from J, with 16 bases in between. DNA of the CDR3: TGTGCCAGTAGTGCCTACGGGACTGGTCCCTACGAGCAGTACTTC. Its protein is CASSAYGTGPYEQYF. Together with reference TRBV19 and TRBJ2-7, the CDR3 gives the full variable domain: DGGITQSPKYLFRKEGQNVTLSCEQNLNHDAMYWYRQDPGQGLRLIYYSQIVNDFQKGDIAEGYSVSREKKESFPLTVTSAQKNPTAFYLCASSAYGTGPYEQYFGPGTRLTVT.

The chain's CDR3 is CASTSHRLEQFF. The CDR3 coding sequence is TGTGCCAGCACCTCCCACCGACTAGAACAGTTCTTC. The chain combines TRBV27 with TRBJ2-1; D perhaps matches TRBD2 (6 bases). The CDR3 length is 12 residues. V was pared by 7 bases and J by 13 bases, with 17 bases between. The germline CDR1 and CDR2 sequences are MNHEY and SMNVEV (reference sequence).

This rearrangement joins TRBV7-9 to TRBJ2-7, with D unresolved. V was pared by 6 bases and J by 7 bases, with 10 bases between. The V gene's germline CDR1 is SEHNR and CDR2 FQNEAQ (reference sequence). This CDR3 is 11 amino acids long. CDR3 sequence: CASRRRGEQYF. For the CDR3, the DNA is TGTGCCAGCAGGCGCCGAGGTGAGCAGTACTTC.

This chain links TRBV29-1 with TRBJ2-1; 11 bases fit TRBD2. CDR3 length: 16 residues. V shed 7 bases, J shed 4 bases, and the junction held 12 bases outside the gene matches. Germline V CDR1 and CDR2: SQVTM, ANQGSEA. This chain's CDR3 is CSGAGTSGKLYNEQFF. The CDR3 nucleotides read TGCAGCGGCGCCGGGACTAGCGGAAAACTTTACAATGAGCAGTTCTTC.

The chain links TRBV9 to TRBJ2-1; TRBD2 aligns across 8 bases. V dropped 0 bases and J dropped 6; count of bases not matched to a gene: 8. The CDR3 is 16 residues long. Per germline, CDR1 SGDLS and CDR2 YYNGEE. The CDR3, as DNA: TGTGCCAGCAGCGTAGGATGGCGGGGGGAGGGCAATGAGCAGTTCTTC. Translation: CASSVGWRGEGNEQFF.

The V and J genes are TRBV5-1 and TRBJ1-6, with D maybe TRBD1 (6 bases). V dropped 4 bases and J dropped 6 bases, with 14 bases sitting between them. The CDR3 extends over 15 amino acids. From germline, CDR1 is SGHRS and CDR2 YFSETQ. CDR3 bases: TGCGCCAGCAGCATGGGACGAGGGGGTAATTCACCCCTCCACTTT. Translation gives CASSMGRGGNSPLHF.

This chain connects TRBV19 to TRBJ2-1; D possibly corresponds to TRBD2 (6 bases). Germline assignment: CDR1 LNHDA and CDR2 SQIVND (reference sequence). The V gene lost 5 bases and the J gene lost 7 bases, with 15 bases spanning the gap. This CDR3 is 14 amino acids long. The CDR3 protein is CASSPSGVLNEQFF. In DNA form, the CDR3 reads TGTGCCAGTAGTCCATCGGGAGTACTGAATGAGCAGTTCTTC.

The CDR3 region has the DNA TGTGCCAGCAGTGAAACAGGGACCGAGCAGTACTTC. Encoded protein: CASSETGTEQYF. The chain carries TRBV2 and TRBJ2-7; possibly TRBD1 for D (6 bases). The V gene lost 2 bases and the J gene lost 6 bases, with 8 bases spanning the gap. CDR1 and CDR2 from the germline V gene are SNHLY and FYNNEI. The CDR3 covers 12 residues.

This clone was picked up one time. The V and J genes are TRBV6-4 and TRBJ1-6; 9 bases map to TRBD1. The V gene's germline CDR1 is MRHNA and CDR2 SNTAGT. Trimming took 3 bases from V and 7 from J; bases not matched to a gene: 1. CDR3 length: 14 amino acids. The CDR3 nucleotides read TGTGCCAGCAGTGAGGGGACAGGGAATTCACCCCTCCACTTT. Translated: CASSEGTGNSPLHF.

V gene TRBV5-1 combines with J gene TRBJ2-2; TRBD2 is a possible D gene (6 bases). This CDR3 contains 14 residues. The V gene lost 5 bases and the J gene lost 4 bases, with 12 bases spanning the gap. Germline V gene lookup returns CDR1 SGHRS and CDR2 YFSETQ. The CDR3 sequence is CASRPEGLTGELFF. In DNA form, the CDR3 reads TGCGCCAGCAGACCGGAGGGACTCACCGGGGAGCTGTTTTTT. The full variable domain, with the rest looked up from reference TRBV5-1 and TRBJ2-2, is KAGVTQTPRYLIKTRGQQVTLSCSPISGHRSVSWYQQTPGQGLQFLFEYFSETQRNKGNFPGRFSGRQFSNSRSEMNVSTLELGDSALYLCASRPEGLTGELFFGEGSRLTVL.

CDR3 protein: CASSSTGGRDTQYF. The CDR3 DNA reads TGTGCCAGCAGTTCGACAGGGGGCCGGGATACGCAGTATTTT. J is TRBJ2-3 and V is TRBV6-5; 10 bases line up with TRBD1. Germline CDR1 is MNHEY and CDR2 is SVGAGI. V dropped 4 bases and J dropped 6; count of bases not matched to a gene: 4. The CDR3 loop spans 14 amino acids.

This sequence joins TRBV27 and TRBJ2-3; perhaps TRBD2 as D (5 bases). CDR3 length equals 14 residues. Germline CDR1 is MNHEY and CDR2 is SMNVEV (reference sequence). V was shortened by 5 bases and J by 7 bases, with 16 bases between the two germline ends. The CDR3 nucleotides read TGTGCCAGCAGTGCTACGGGATTCCGAAATACGCAGTATTTT. Its translation is CASSATGFRNTQYF.

This clone occurred once. This rearrangement joins TRBV19 to TRBJ2-1; a weak D match, TRBD2 (6 bases). Germline lookup yields CDR1 LNHDA and CDR2 SQIVND (reference sequence). CDR3 length equals 19 residues. Trimming shortened V by 7 bases and J by 0 bases, and 25 bases separated the two germline ends. The DNA for the CDR3 is TGTGCCAGTACCCTAAGGCAACCGACTAGGTGGGGCTCCTACAATGAGCAGTTCTTC. Protein: CASTLRQPTRWGSYNEQFF.

The J gene is TRBJ2-7, the V gene TRBV5-6; 7 bases align to TRBD2. CDR3 size: 16 residues. Trimming cost V 3 bases and J 1 base; bases outside gene matches: 10. The V gene's germline CDR1 is SGHDT and CDR2 YYEEEE. The CDR3 loop reads CASSSPGSGTSYEQYF. DNA of the CDR3: TGTGCCAGCAGCTCCCCGGGAAGCGGGACTTCCTACGAGCAGTACTTC.

Here the CDR3 DNA reads TGTGCCAGCACCCGAGGGGGGGTCGGCACTGAAGCTTTCTTT. Translating it yields CASTRGGVGTEAFF. The chain employs TRBV5-4 and TRBJ1-1; D possibly corresponds to TRBD1 (6 bases). This CDR3 comprises 14 residues. V lost 6 bases to trimming and J lost 4 bases, with 16 bases between them. The V gene's germline CDR1 is SGHNT and CDR2 YYREEE (reference sequence).

The rearrangement links TRBV19 to TRBJ2-2; possible D gene TRBD2, 6 bases. The CDR3 spans 16 residues. CDR1 is LNHDA, CDR2 SQIVND, per germline (reference sequence). V was clipped by 5 bases and J by 2 bases, with 15 bases between them. The CDR3, as DNA: TGTGCCAGTAGTTGGAGGGTAGCGGCAAACACCGGGGAGCTGTTTTTT. The encoded protein is CASSWRVAANTGELFF.

Only a few counts were recorded for this clone. The rearrangement links TRBV7-9 to TRBJ1-5; 8 bases line up with TRBD1. V was pared by 5 bases and J by 4 bases, with 1 base of the junction left unmatched. The CDR3 spans 13 residues. Germline V gene sequence: CDR1 SEHNR, CDR2 FQNEAQ (reference sequence). The DNA for the CDR3 is TGTGCCAGCAGCCAGGGGGCGAATCAGCCCCAGCATTTT. This codes for CASSQGANQPQHF.

The rearrangement joins TRBV5-4 to TRBJ1-5, with 9 bases fitting TRBD1. This CDR3 comprises 19 residues. Germline trimming cut 1 base from V and 4 bases from J; bases unmatched to any gene: 15. Germline CDR1 is SGHNT and CDR2 is YYREEE (reference sequence). CDR3: CASSLNLGDRGASNQPQHF. The CDR3 DNA is TGTGCCAGCAGCTTGAATTTGGGTGACAGGGGGGCCTCAAATCAGCCCCAGCATTTT. The entire variable domain, with the rest obtained from reference TRBV5-4 and TRBJ1-5, is as follows: ETGVTQSPTHLIKTRGQQVTLRCSSQSGHNTVSWYQQALGQGPQFIFQYYREEENGRGNFPPRFSGLQFPNYSSELNVNALELDDSALYLCASSLNLGDRGASNQPQHFGDGTRLSIL.

V and J are TRBV2 and TRBJ2-2; TRBD2 matches at 13 bases. The V gene end was trimmed by 2 bases and the J gene end by 4 bases; junction bases not matched to a gene: 7. Germline V lookup: CDR1 SNHLY, CDR2 FYNNEI. The CDR3 is 18 amino acids. CDR3: CASSETSGRARTTGELFF. The CDR3 nucleotides read TGTGCCAGCAGTGAAACTAGCGGGAGGGCCCGGACCACCGGGGAGCTGTTTTTT.

The CDR3 DNA sequence: TGTGCCAGCTCAGCTATACCAGGGGGCCGGGACTATGGCTACACCTTC. As protein: CASSAIPGGRDYGYTF. V gene TRBV18 combines with J gene TRBJ1-2; 8 bases fit TRBD1. The V gene's germline CDR1 is KGHSH and CDR2 LQKENI. The V gene end was trimmed by 5 bases and the J gene end by 3 bases; junction bases not matched to a gene: 11. This CDR3 spans 16 amino acids.

The chain couples TRBV27 to TRBJ2-1; the match to TRBD1 covers 8 bases. The CDR3 is 16 residues long. Trimming removed 3 bases from V and 8 bases from J; junction bases left unmatched: 12. CDR1 is MNHEY, CDR2 SMNVEV, per germline (reference sequence). The CDR3: CASSLALRQGMDEQFF. CDR3 DNA: TGTGCCAGCAGTTTGGCCCTAAGACAGGGGATGGATGAGCAGTTCTTC.

V usage is TRBV30 and J usage is TRBJ1-5; D is perhaps TRBD1 (5 bases). V gave up 4 bases and J gave up 0 bases, with 13 bases separating them. Looked up from germline, CDR1 is GTSNPN and CDR2 is SVGIG (reference sequence). The CDR3 sequence is 15 residues long. The CDR3 DNA reads as TGTGCCTGGAATGCCGGGGGAAATAGCAATCAGCCCCAGCATTTT. Translated, it gives CAWNAGGNSNQPQHF.

V is TRBV19 and J is TRBJ1-5, with 7 nucleotides matching TRBD1. Germline CDR1 is LNHDA and CDR2 is SQIVND (reference sequence). J gave up 6 bases and V 3 bases, and 5 bases lay outside the gene matches. The CDR3 is made up of 14 amino acids. This CDR3 reads CASSIPTGIQPQHF. CDR3 bases: TGTGCCAGTAGTATCCCGACAGGGATTCAGCCCCAGCATTTT.

This chain uses TRBV3-1 (or the pseudogene TRBV3-2) with TRBJ1-1; 7 bases are shared with TRBD1. This CDR3 spans 16 amino acids. Germline CDR1 LGHDT, CDR2 YNNKEL (reference sequence). The V segment lost 0 bases and the J segment 7 bases; nucleotides outside the gene matches: 11. Written as DNA, the CDR3 is TGTGCCAGCAGCCAAGATCTCTTCAGGGGGATGAATGAAGCTTTCTTT. Translated: CASSQDLFRGMNEAFF.

A few counts support this clone. The V and J genes are TRBV6-5 and TRBJ2-1; 10 bases are a match to TRBD2. The CDR3 spans 15 residues. V lost 5 bases and J lost 1; bases outside the gene matches: 2. The germline V gene has CDR1 MNHEY and CDR2 SVGAGI. CDR3 in amino acids: CASSLAGVSYNEQFF. In nucleotides, the CDR3 is TGTGCCAGCAGTCTAGCGGGAGTATCCTACAATGAGCAGTTCTTC.

V is TRBV5-1 and J is TRBJ2-1, with 16 bases matching TRBD2. Germline CDR1 SGHRS, CDR2 YFSETQ. The length of the CDR3 is 17 residues. V trimming: 4 bases; J trimming: 6 bases; junction bases outside the gene matches: 7. This chain's CDR3 is CASSAGLAGGPPNEQFF. CDR3 nucleotide sequence: TGCGCCAGCAGCGCGGGACTAGCGGGAGGGCCGCCCAATGAGCAGTTCTTC.

The chain links TRBV9 to TRBJ2-1; 10 bases align to TRBD2. The CDR3 has 16 residues. Per germline, CDR1 SGDLS and CDR2 YYNGEE. V gave up 4 bases and J gave up 2 bases; unmatched junction bases: 6. CDR3 loop: CASSISSGSPYNEQFF. CDR3 bases: TGTGCCAGCAGCATCTCTAGCGGGAGTCCCTACAATGAGCAGTTCTTC.

The J gene is TRBJ1-2, the V gene TRBV29-1; possible D gene TRBD1, 6 bases. V was cut by 1 base and J by 4 bases, with 25 bases left in between. In germline, CDR1 is SQVTM, CDR2 ANQGSEA. CDR3 size: 18 residues. CDR3: CSVEATGKVGLKSYGYTF. In DNA form, the CDR3 reads TGCAGCGTTGAAGCGACAGGCAAAGTCGGTCTCAAGTCCTATGGCTACACCTTC.

The DNA for the CDR3 is TGCGGAAGCAGCTTGACAGGGGGCTCTGGAAACACCATATATTTT. It is translated as CGSSLTGGSGNTIYF. The V call is TRBV5-1, the J call TRBJ1-3; TRBD1 aligns across 9 bases. The CDR3 length is 15 residues. Looked up from germline, CDR1 is SGHRS and CDR2 is YFSETQ.

The chain couples TRBV5-6 to TRBJ2-1, with D tentatively TRBD2 (6 bases). CDR1 and CDR2 from the germline V gene are SGHDT and YYEEEE. This CDR3 comprises 14 residues. V lost 5 bases and J 9 bases, leaving 18 bases between the germline ends. For the CDR3, the DNA is TGTGCCAGCAGGCGAGCGGGTTATGTAGGTGAGCAGTTCTTC. Its translation is CASRRAGYVGEQFF.

CDR3 region: CASKGAPNSPLHF. As DNA, the CDR3 is TGTGCCAGCAAGGGGGCCCCCAATTCACCCCTCCACTTT. J is TRBJ1-6 and V is TRBV25-1, with 7 bases lining up with TRBD1. The J segment lost 7 bases and the V segment lost 7 bases, leaving 4 bases of the junction unmatched. Germline-derived CDR1 and CDR2 are MGHDK and SYGVNS. This CDR3 has 13 residues.